The sequence of this TCR beta chain was determined in a study of blood T cell repertoires in COVID-19. The wider study: Both acute and convalescent COVID-19 samples were obtained from the United States, Italy and Spain. T cells, B-cell-depleted T cells, or PBMCs provided the cDNA or gDNA that served as material.

The CDR3 is 15 amino acids. The germline CDR1 and CDR2 sequences are MDHEN and SYDVKM. Deletions cut 5 bases from V and 1 base from J, with 12 bases between. Original handling: Nucleated cell counts were estimated from reference gene primer amplification. Some clones are missing from TCRdb's copy, which holds only in-frame ones; the method was immunoSEQ multiplex PCR. The V and J calls and clone size were taken over from that table, and D and trimming were inferred from the DNA. In the table there are some 370,000 clones, roughly 90% of which are singletons. The sample consisted of peripheral blood. This receptor was taken from a man aged 40-55 years with acute or convalescent COVID-19. The V call is TRBV28, the J call TRBJ1-5; TRBD1 is a possible D gene (5 bases). The CDR3 coding sequence is TGTGCCAGCAGTCCCTGGGGGGAGAGCAATCAGCCCCAGCATTTT. Translated, it gives CASSPWGESNQPQHF. Combining the CDR3 with reference TRBV28 and TRBJ1-5 gives the whole variable domain DVKVTQSSRYLVKRTGEKVFLECVQDMDHENMFWYRQDPGLGLRLIYFSYDVKMKEKGDIPEGYSVSREKKERFSLILESASTNQTSMYLCASSPWGESNQPQHFGDGTRLSIL.